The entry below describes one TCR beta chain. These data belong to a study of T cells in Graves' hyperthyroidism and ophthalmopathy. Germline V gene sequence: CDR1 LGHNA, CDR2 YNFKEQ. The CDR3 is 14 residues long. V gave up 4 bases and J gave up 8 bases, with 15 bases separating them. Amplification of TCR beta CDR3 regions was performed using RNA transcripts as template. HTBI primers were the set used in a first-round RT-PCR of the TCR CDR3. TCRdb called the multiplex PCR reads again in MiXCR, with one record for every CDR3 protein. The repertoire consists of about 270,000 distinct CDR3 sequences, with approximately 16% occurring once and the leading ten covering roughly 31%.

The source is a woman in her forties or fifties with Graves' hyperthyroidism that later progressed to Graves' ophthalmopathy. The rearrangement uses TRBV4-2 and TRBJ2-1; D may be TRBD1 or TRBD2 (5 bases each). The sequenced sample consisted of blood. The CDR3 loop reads CASSPGGELDEQFF. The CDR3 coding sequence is TGTGCCAGCAGCCCTGGGGGAGAGCTCGATGAGCAGTTCTTC.